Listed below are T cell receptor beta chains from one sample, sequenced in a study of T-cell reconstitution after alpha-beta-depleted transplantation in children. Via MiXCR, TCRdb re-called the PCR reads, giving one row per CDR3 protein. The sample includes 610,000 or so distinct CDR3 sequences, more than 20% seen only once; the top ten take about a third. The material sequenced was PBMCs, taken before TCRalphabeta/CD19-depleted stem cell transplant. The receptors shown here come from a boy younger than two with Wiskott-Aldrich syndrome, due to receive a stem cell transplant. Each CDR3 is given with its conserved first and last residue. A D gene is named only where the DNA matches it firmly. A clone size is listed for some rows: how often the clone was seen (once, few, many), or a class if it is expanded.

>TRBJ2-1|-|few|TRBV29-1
TGCAGCGCCAATCTAGCGAACTCCTACAATGAGCAGTTCTTC
CSANLANSYNEQFF
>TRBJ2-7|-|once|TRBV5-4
TGTGCCAGGAGCTTGGGGGGTCTCTCCTACGAGCAGTACTTC
CARSLGGLSYEQYF
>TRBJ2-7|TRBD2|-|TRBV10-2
TGCGCCAGCAGGGGAGGGACGCTCCTGGGATACGAGCAGTACTTC
CASRGGTLLGYEQYF
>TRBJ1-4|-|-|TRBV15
TGTGCCACCAGCCCAAGACAGCACGATGAAAAACTGTTTTTT
CATSPRQHDEKLFF
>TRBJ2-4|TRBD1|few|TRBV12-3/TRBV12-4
TGTGCCAGCAGTTTAGGGACAGGGCACATTCAGTACTTC
CASSLGTGHIQYF
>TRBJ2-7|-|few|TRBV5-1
TGCGCCAGCAGAAGGGAACTAGGGGTCTACGAGCAGTACTTC
CASRRELGVYEQYF
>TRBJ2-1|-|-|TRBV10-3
TGTGCCATCAGTCCTACGGGGACGGATGAGCAGTTCTTC
CAISPTGTDEQFF
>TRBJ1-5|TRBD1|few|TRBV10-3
TGTGCCATCGGGGACAGGGAGGTTCAGCCCCAGCATTTT
CAIGDREVQPQHF
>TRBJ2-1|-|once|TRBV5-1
TGCGCCAGCAGCTCGACAGGGTTAGGGGGGAGAGGTAGTGAGCAGTTCTTC
CASSSTGLGGRGSEQFF
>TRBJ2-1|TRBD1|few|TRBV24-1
TGTGCCACCAGTGATTGGGGGTCGACAGGGAACAATGAGCAGTTCTTC
CATSDWGSTGNNEQFF
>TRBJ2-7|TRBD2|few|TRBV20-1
TGCAGTGCTAGAGGCCTAGCGGGGAGCTCCTACGAGCAGTACTTC
CSARGLAGSSYEQYF
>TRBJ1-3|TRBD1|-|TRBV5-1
TGCGCCAGCAGCTATACAGGGGACTCTGGAAACACCATATATTTT
CASSYTGDSGNTIYF
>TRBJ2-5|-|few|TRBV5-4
TGTGCCAGCAGCTTGGGTGAGACTTCGGAGACCCAGTACTTC
CASSLGETSETQYF
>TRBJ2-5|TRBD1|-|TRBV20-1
TGCACCGGGGACAGCGAAGAGACCCAGTACTTC
CTGDSEETQYF
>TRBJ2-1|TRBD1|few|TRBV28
TGTGCCAGCAGAACCGGGACAGCCAGCAATGAGCAGTTCTTC
CASRTGTASNEQFF
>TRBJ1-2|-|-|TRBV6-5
TGTGCCAGCAGTTACTCGATCCCGGGGGGCGCTAACTATGGCTACACCTTC
CASSYSIPGGANYGYTF
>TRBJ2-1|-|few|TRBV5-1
TGCGCCAGCAGCTTGGGCCTAGCCGATTTCTCCTACAATGAGCAGTTCTTC
CASSLGLADFSYNEQFF
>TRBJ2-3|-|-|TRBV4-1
TGCGCCAGCAGGAAAGGGATTACTAGCACAGATACGCAGTATTTT
CASRKGITSTDTQYF
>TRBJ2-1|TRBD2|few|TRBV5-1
TGCGCCAGCAGCTTGACGCTAGCGGGAGTCCGCAATGAGCAGTTCTTC
CASSLTLAGVRNEQFF
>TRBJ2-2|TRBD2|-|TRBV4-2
TGTGCCAGCAGCCATAGCGGGAGTACCACCGGGGAGCTGTTTTTT
CASSHSGSTTGELFF
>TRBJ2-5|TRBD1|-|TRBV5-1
TGCGCCAGCGCCAGCTCGACAGGGCCCAGGGGGGAGACCCAGTACTTC
CASASSTGPRGETQYF
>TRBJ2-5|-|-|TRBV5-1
TGCGCCAGCAGCACCGTGGGGACGGAGGAGACCCAGTACTTC
CASSTVGTEETQYF
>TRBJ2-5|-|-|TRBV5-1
TGCGCCAGCAGCTTGGTTCGGGAAGAAGAGACCCAGTACTTC
CASSLVREEETQYF
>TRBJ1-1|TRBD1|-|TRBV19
TGTGCCAGTAGTGGGACAGGGGGCCGAACTGAAGCTTTCTTT
CASSGTGGRTEAFF
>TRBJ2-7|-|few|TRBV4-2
TGTGCCAGCAGCCAAGAATCAGCGGTACTATACTACGAGCAGTACTTC
CASSQESAVLYYEQYF
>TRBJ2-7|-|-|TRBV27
TGTGCCAGCACCGGGCCGCTGTTGTACTCCTACGAGCAGTACTTC
CASTGPLLYSYEQYF
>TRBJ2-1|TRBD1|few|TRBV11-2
TGTGCCAGCAGCCCGACCTCCGTTCGACAGGGGCCTTACAATGAGCAGTTCTTC
CASSPTSVRQGPYNEQFF
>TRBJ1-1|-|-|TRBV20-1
TGCAACTCACAGCGGGGGTTAACTGAAGCTTTCTTT
CNSQRGLTEAFF
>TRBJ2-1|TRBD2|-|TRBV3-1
TGTGCCAGCAGCCAAGGAATAGCGGGTGGGAGCTCCTACAATGAGCAGTTCTTC
CASSQGIAGGSSYNEQFF
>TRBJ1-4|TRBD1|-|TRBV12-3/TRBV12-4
TGTGCCAGCAGACAGGGGGCTGAAAAACTGTTTTTT
CASRQGAEKLFF
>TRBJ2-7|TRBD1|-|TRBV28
TGTGCCAGCAGTCCTACCCAGGGGGTGAGCTCCTACGAGCAGTACTTC
CASSPTQGVSSYEQYF
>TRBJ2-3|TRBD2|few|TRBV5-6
TGTGCCAGCAGGGGGACTAGCCGCGACTGGGATACGCAGTATTTT
CASRGTSRDWDTQYF
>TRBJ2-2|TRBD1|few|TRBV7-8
TGTGCCAGCAGCGCCACAGGGGAGCGGTACGGGGAGCTGTTTTTT
CASSATGERYGELFF
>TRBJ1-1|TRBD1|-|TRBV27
TGTGCCAGCAGCCTGAGGACAGGCAGGGCTTTCTTT
CASSLRTGRAFF
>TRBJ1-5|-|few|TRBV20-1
TGCAGTGCCCTTGCCCCGGGGGGGGGCAATCAGCCCCAGCATTTT
CSALAPGGGNQPQHF
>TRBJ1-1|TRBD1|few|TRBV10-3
TGTGCCATCAGTGAGTCTGGACAGGGCACTGAAGCTTTCTTT
CAISESGQGTEAFF
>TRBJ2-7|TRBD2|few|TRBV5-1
TGCGCCAGCAGCTATGGGACTAGCGGGACTAACGAGCAGTACTTC
CASSYGTSGTNEQYF
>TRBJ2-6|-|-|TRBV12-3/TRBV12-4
TGTGCCAGCAGTTACAGGCCTTCTGGGGCCAACGTCCTGACTTTC
CASSYRPSGANVLTF
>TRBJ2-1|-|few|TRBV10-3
TGTGCCATCAGTGTCTCTCTTAGCGCCTACAATGAGCAGTTCTTC
CAISVSLSAYNEQFF
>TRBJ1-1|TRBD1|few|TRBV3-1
TGTGCCAGCAGCCGGACAGGGAGGATGGGGACTGAAGCTTTCTTT
CASSRTGRMGTEAFF
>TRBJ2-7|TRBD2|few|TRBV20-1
TGCAGTTCCGCCCCTAGCGGGAGGGCCTTCGCCTACGAGCAGTACTTC
CSSAPSGRAFAYEQYF
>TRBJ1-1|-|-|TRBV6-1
TGTGCCAGCAGTACCACAGAGGTCGGTGAAGCTTTCTTT
CASSTTEVGEAFF
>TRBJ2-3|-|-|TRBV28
TGTGCCAGCACCCGCATCGGAAGGGGAAGAGGTACAGATACGCAGTATTTT
CASTRIGRGRGTDTQYF
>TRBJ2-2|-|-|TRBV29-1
TGCAGCGTTGGACGAGGGGGCACCGGGGAGCTGTTTTTT
CSVGRGGTGELFF
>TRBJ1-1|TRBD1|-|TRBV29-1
TGCAGCGCCATCGGACAGGCGGAGACTGAAGCTTTCTTT
CSAIGQAETEAFF
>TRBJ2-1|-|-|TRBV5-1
TGCGCCAGCAGCCCATGGGACTTCTATTCCTACAATGAGCAGTTCTTC
CASSPWDFYSYNEQFF
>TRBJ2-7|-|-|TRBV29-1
TGCAGCGTCGCGACCGGGACCAATTCCTACGAGCAGTACTTC
CSVATGTNSYEQYF
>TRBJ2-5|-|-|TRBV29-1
TGCAGCGTTGAAGATCGGGGGGCCCAAGAGACCCAGTACTTC
CSVEDRGAQETQYF
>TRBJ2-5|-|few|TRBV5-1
TGCGCCAGCAGCATCGGACCCAGGGAAGAGACCCAGTACTTC
CASSIGPREETQYF
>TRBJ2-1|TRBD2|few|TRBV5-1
TGCGCCAGCAGCTTGGGACAGGGGGCTAGCGGGAGGGCCCGGGATGAGCAGTTCTTC
CASSLGQGASGRARDEQFF
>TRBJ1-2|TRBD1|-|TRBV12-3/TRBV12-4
TGTGCCAGCAGTCCGGGACAGGAAGCTGGCTACACCTTC
CASSPGQEAGYTF
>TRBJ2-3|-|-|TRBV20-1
TGCAGTGCTAGAGATTGGCAAGGGAGCACAGATACGCAGTATTTT
CSARDWQGSTDTQYF
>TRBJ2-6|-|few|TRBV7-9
TGTGCCAGCAGCTTATCAAGACTCTCTGGGGCCAACGTCCTGACTTTC
CASSLSRLSGANVLTF
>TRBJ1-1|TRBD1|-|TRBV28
TGTGCCAGCAGTTTATTAGGACAGGAGCCGAACACTGAAGCTTTCTTT
CASSLLGQEPNTEAFF
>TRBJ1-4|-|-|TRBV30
TGTGCCTGGAGTCGAACTGACACCGAAAAACTGTTTTTT
CAWSRTDTEKLFF